The 9 T cell receptor beta chains in this list originate from one sample, sequenced in a study of T cells after yellow fever vaccination. TCRdb re-analysed the 5' RACE reads in MiXCR, keeping a single row per CDR3 protein. The sample contains about 63,000 distinct CDR3 sequences, approximately 7% of which appear only once. The source was CD8+ T cells sorted from PBMCs, collected 15 days after the yellow fever booster vaccination. These receptors originate from a man aged 25-45 years who received the YFV17D yellow fever vaccine.

This clonotype has ten or more counts. This chain links TRBV12-3 or TRBV12-4 with TRBJ2-5, with 8 bases matching TRBD1. This CDR3 contains 14 residues. V was clipped by 5 bases and J by 5 bases; unmatched bases: 7. In nucleotides, the CDR3 is TGTGCCAGCAGTCGACAGGGGATGCGGGAGACCCAGTACTTC. This translates into CASSRQGMRETQYF.

This chain uses TRBV7-9 with TRBJ2-4, with D perhaps being TRBD1 or TRBD2 (5 bases each). Trimming removed 5 bases from V and 1 base from J, with 12 bases in between. Germline-derived CDR1 and CDR2 are SEHNR and FQNEAQ (reference sequence). The CDR3 has 15 residues. CDR3 coding DNA: TGTGCCAGCAGCGGTGGGGGTTTTGCCAAAAACATTCAGTACTTC. Translated: CASSGGGFAKNIQYF.

This clonotype has at least ten counts. The chain links TRBV6-1 to TRBJ2-2; D is uncertain. The CDR3 is 13 amino acids. In germline, CDR1 is MNHNS, CDR2 SASEGT. Trimming took off 8 bases at V and 1 base at J, with 8 bases between the two ends. CDR3 coding DNA: TGTGCCAGCCGGCATGGGAACACCGGGGAGCTGTTTTTT. It yields the protein CASRHGNTGELFF.

At least ten counts were recorded for this clonotype. The chain has TRBV12-3 or TRBV12-4 and TRBJ2-7, with 7 bases fitting TRBD1. The CDR3 length is 13 residues. Trimming cost V 6 bases and J 3 bases; bases outside gene matches: 5. The CDR3: CASSSGQSYEQYF. CDR3 sequence (DNA): TGTGCCAGCAGCTCGGGACAGAGCTACGAGCAGTACTTC.

This clonotype was recorded a few times. The V gene is TRBV13, the J gene TRBJ2-1; 8 positions agree with TRBD2. Germline V gene sequence: CDR1 PRHDT, CDR2 FYEKMQ (reference sequence). This CDR3 is built from 15 residues. Trimming took 5 bases from V and 3 from J; bases not matched to a gene: 6. Here the CDR3 DNA reads TGTGCCAGCAGCCCTCCCGGGACTAGCTACAATGAGCAGTTCTTC. It specifies CASSPPGTSYNEQFF.

At least ten counts were recorded for this clonotype. The genes are TRBV6-2 or TRBV6-3 and TRBJ1-1; D unclear. V lost 1 base and J lost 5, with 14 bases in between. The germline CDR1 and CDR2 sequences are MNHEY and SVGEGT. The CDR3 spans 15 residues. CDR3 residues: CASSYWPAVDTEAFF. In DNA form, the CDR3 reads TGTGCCAGCAGTTACTGGCCTGCCGTTGATACTGAAGCTTTCTTT.

This clonotype was seen ten or more times. V is TRBV7-8 and J is TRBJ2-4; a weak D match, TRBD2 (6 bases). Per the germline V gene, CDR1 is SGHVS and CDR2 is FQNEAQ. Trimming left V 5 bases short and J 5 bases short, with 13 bases between. The CDR3 sequence is 14 residues long. CDR3 amino acids: CASSAGGGENIQYF. In DNA form, the CDR3 reads TGTGCCAGCAGCGCAGGAGGAGGGGAAAACATTCAGTACTTC.

This clonotype was recorded many times. Germline is not matched at one junction end, which may reflect a read error. The rearrangement uses TRBV7-2 and TRBJ2-1, with 8 bases identical to TRBD2. The CDR3 contains 12 residues. Germline V gene sequence: CDR1 SGHTA, CDR2 FQGNSA. In DNA form, the CDR3 reads TGTGCCAGCAGCTTAGGGACTAGCTTTTTCCTCTTC. This translates into CASSLGTSFFLF.

This clonotype has a count of ten or more. The V call is TRBV7-9, the J call TRBJ2-7; no clear D gene. The CDR3 length is 14 residues. With 1 base removed from V and 2 bases from J, the gap between germline ends came to 9 bases. Germline-derived CDR1 and CDR2 are SEHNR and FQNEAQ (reference sequence). The CDR3, as DNA: TGTGCCAGCAGCTTAGGGACCTCACCCTACGAGCAGTACTTC. Amino acid sequence: CASSLGTSPYEQYF.